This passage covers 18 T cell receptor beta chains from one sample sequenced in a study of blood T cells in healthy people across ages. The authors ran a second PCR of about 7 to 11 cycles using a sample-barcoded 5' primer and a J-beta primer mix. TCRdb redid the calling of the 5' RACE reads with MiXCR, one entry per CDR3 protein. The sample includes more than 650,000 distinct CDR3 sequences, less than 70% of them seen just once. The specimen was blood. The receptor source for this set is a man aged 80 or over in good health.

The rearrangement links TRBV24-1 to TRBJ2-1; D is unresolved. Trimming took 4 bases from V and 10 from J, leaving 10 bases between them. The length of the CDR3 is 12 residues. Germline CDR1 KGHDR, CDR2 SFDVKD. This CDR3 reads CATSDYGPEQFF. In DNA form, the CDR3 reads TGTGCCACCAGTGACTACGGTCCGGAGCAGTTCTTC.

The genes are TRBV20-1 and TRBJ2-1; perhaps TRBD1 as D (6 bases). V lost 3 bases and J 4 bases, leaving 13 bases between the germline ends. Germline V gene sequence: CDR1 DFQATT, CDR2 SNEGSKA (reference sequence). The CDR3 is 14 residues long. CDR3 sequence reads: CSASEGDGYNEQFF. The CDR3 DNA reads TGCAGTGCTAGTGAGGGGGACGGATACAATGAGCAGTTCTTC.

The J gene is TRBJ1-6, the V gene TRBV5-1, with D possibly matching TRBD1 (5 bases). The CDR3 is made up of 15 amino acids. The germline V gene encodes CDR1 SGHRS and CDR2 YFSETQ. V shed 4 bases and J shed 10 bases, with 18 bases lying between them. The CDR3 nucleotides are TGCGCCAGCAGCCCTGGATGGGGGGAAATGTCACCCCTCCACTTT. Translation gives CASSPGWGEMSPLHF.

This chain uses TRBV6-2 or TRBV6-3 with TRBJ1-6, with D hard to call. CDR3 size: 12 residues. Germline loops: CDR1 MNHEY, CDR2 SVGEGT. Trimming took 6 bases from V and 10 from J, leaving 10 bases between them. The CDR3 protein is CASRYSRSPLHF. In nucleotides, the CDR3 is TGTGCCAGCAGGTATTCCCGCTCACCCCTCCACTTT.

The CDR3, as DNA: TGCAGCGTTGCACAGCTATCCTACAATGAGCAGTACTTC. Amino acid sequence: CSVAQLSYNEQYF. This chain uses TRBV29-1 with TRBJ2-1; D unresolved. The J call is doubtful: the DNA matches TRBJ2-7 better. CDR1 SQVTM and CDR2 ANQGSEA come from the germline V gene. This CDR3 has 13 amino acids.

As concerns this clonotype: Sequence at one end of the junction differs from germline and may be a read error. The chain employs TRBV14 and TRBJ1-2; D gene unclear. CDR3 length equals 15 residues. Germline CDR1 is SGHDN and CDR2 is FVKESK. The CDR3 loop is CANSPIRAVNYGYTF. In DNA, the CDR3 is TGTGCCAACAGCCCCATTAGGGCAGTTAACTATGGCTACACCTTC.

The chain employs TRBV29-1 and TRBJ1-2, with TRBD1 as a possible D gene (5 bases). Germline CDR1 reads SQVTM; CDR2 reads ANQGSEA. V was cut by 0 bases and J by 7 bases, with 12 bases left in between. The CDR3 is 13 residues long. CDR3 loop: CSVEEAGYGGYTF. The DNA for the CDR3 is TGCAGCGTTGAAGAGGCAGGGTATGGTGGCTACACCTTC.

DNA of the CDR3: TGTGCCATCTCCCGTGAGCATGAGCAGTTCTTC. As protein: CAISREHEQFF. The chain couples TRBV10-3 to TRBJ2-1; D call uncertain. The CDR3 is 11 residues long. The germline V and J ends were trimmed by 8 bases and 8 bases, with 10 bases remaining between them. The V gene's germline CDR1 is ENHRY and CDR2 SYGVKD.

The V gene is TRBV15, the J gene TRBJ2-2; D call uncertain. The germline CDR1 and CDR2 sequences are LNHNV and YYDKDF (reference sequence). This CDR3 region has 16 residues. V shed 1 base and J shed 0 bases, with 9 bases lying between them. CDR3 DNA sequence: TGTGCCACCAGCAGAGTGTTAGGGTCGAACACCGGGGAGCTGTTTTTT. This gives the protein CATSRVLGSNTGELFF.

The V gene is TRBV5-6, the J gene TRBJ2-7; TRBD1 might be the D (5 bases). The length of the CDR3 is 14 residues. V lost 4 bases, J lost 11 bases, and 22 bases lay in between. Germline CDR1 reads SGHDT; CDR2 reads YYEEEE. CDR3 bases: TGTGCCAGCAGCAACCGTCTCCAGGGTGCTACGAAGTACTTC. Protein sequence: CASSNRLQGATKYF.

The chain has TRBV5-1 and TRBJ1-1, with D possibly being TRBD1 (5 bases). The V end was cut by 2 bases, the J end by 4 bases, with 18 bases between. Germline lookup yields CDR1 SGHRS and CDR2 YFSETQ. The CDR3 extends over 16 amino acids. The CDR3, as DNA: TGCGCCAGCAGCTTTAATTTTGGGGCGGGGCCCACTGAAGCTTTCTTT. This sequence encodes CASSFNFGAGPTEAFF.

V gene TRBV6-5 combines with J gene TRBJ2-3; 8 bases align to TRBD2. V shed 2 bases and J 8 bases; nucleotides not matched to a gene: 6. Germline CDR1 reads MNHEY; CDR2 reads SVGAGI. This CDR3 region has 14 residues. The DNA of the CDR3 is TGTGCCAGCAGTTACGGCCGGACTAGCACTACGCAGTATTTT. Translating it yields CASSYGRTSTTQYF.

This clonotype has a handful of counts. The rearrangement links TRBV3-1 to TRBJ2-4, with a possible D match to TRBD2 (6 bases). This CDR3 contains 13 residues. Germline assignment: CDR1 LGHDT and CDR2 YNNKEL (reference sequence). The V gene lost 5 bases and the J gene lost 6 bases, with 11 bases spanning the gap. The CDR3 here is CASSDGDLNIQYF. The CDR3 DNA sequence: TGTGCCAGCAGCGATGGGGACTTAAACATTCAGTACTTC.

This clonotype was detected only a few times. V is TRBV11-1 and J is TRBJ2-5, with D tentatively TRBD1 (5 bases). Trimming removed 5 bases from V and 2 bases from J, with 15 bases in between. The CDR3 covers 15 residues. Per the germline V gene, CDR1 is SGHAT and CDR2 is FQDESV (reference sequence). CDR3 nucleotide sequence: TGTGCCAGCAGCCCCCGACAGAGAAGTCAAGAGACCCAGTACTTC. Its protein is CASSPRQRSQETQYF.

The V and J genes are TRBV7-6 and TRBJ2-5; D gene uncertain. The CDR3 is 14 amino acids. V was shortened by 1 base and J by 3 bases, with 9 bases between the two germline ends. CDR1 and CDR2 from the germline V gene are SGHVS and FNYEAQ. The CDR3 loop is CASSLVYREETQYF. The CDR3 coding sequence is TGTGCCAGCAGCTTAGTATATAGGGAAGAGACCCAGTACTTC. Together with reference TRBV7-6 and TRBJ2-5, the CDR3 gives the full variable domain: GAGVSQSPRYKVTKRGQDVALRCDPISGHVSLYWYRQALGQGPEFLTYFNYEAQQDKSGLPNDRFSAERPEGSISTLTIQRTEQRDSAMYRCASSLVYREETQYFGPGTRLLVL.

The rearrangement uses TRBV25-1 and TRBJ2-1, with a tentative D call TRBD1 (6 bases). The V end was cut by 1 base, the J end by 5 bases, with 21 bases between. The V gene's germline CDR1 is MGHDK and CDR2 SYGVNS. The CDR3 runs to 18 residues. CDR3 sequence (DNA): TGTGCCAGCAGTGAATTAGTAAAGGCAGGGGAAAGGGACAATGAGCAGTTCTTC. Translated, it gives CASSELVKAGERDNEQFF.

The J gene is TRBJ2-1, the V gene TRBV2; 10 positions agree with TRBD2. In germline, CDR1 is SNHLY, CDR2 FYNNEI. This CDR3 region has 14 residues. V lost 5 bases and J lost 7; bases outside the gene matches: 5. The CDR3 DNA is TGTGCCAGCAGTCTAGCGGGAGTTAAAAATGAGCAGTTCTTC. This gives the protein CASSLAGVKNEQFF.

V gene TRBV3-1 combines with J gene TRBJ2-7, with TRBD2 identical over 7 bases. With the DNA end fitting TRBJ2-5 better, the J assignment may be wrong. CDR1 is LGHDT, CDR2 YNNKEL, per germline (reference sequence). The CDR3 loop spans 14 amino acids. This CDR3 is CASSLRTSQETQYF. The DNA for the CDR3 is TGTGCCAGCAGTCTTCGGACTAGCCAAGAGACCCAGTACTTC.